The 24 T cell receptor beta chains reported below all come from one sample, sequenced in a study of cytomegalovirus exposure and HLA in healthy donors. Researchers ran the PCR with 60 Vbeta and 13 Jbeta primers. Clones were sequenced by immunoSEQ multiplex PCR, and TCRdb holds only the in-frame ones, with some missing. The sample shows about 180,000 clones, around 80% of them seen only once. Material for sequencing was PBMCs. All receptors derive from an older woman in good health and CMV-seropositive.

Turning to this clone: This CDR3 is also generated by other DNA sequences in the sample. The V gene is TRBV7-9, the J gene TRBJ2-7, with 9 nucleotides matching TRBD1. Germline V gene sequence: CDR1 SEHNR, CDR2 FQNEAQ (reference sequence). The CDR3 consists of 16 residues. V dropped 4 bases and J dropped 0; count of bases not matched to a gene: 7. CDR3 sequence reads: CASSSLQGALSYEQYF. The CDR3 DNA is TGTGCCAGCAGCTCATTACAGGGGGCCCTCTCCTACGAGCAGTACTTC.

In its sample, this clone was seen once. The chain has TRBV4-3 and TRBJ2-5, with 14 positions matching TRBD2. The J segment lost 5 bases and the V segment lost 3 bases, leaving 5 bases of the junction unmatched. The CDR3 is made up of 16 amino acids. The germline V gene encodes CDR1 LGHNA and CDR2 YSLEER. The CDR3 here is CASSHGLAGGRETQYF. The CDR3 DNA is TGCGCCAGCAGCCATGGACTAGCGGGGGGCCGGGAGACCCAGTACTTC.

The chain employs TRBV7-9 and TRBJ1-2; D is unclear. Trimming took 4 bases from V and 4 from J, leaving 4 bases between them. There are 11 residues in the CDR3. Germline CDR1 reads SEHNR; CDR2 reads FQNEAQ (reference sequence). The CDR3 reads CASSSSYGYTF. CDR3 DNA: TGTGCCAGCAGCTCCAGCTATGGCTACACCTTC.

The genes are TRBV2 and TRBJ1-4, with D perhaps matching TRBD1 (5 bases). V was clipped by 5 bases and J by 8 bases, with 18 bases between them. Germline CDR1 is SNHLY and CDR2 is FYNNEI. The CDR3 totals 15 residues. CDR3 amino acids: CASSFLLTAGEKLFF. Written as DNA, the CDR3 is TGTGCCAGCAGTTTCCTCTTGACAGCCGGGGAAAAACTGTTTTTT.

The rearrangement joins TRBV15 to TRBJ1-4; D call uncertain. Germline-derived CDR1 and CDR2 are LNHNV and YYDKDF (reference sequence). The CDR3 has 13 residues. The germline V and J ends were trimmed by 0 bases and 8 bases, with 7 bases remaining between them. The CDR3, as DNA: TGTGCCACCAGCAGAGATCGCCGGGAAAAACTGTTTTTT. This gives the protein CATSRDRREKLFF.

This clone was counted a few times. V is TRBV29-1 and J is TRBJ1-2, with 8 positions matching TRBD1. V trimming: 7 bases; J trimming: 2 bases; junction bases outside the gene matches: 6. This CDR3 has 13 amino acids. Germline V gene lookup returns CDR1 SQVTM and CDR2 ANQGSEA. CDR3 coding DNA: TGCAGCGCCAGACAGGGGTGGAACTATGGCTACACCTTC. Translated, it gives CSARQGWNYGYTF.

The chain links TRBV11-2 to TRBJ2-7, with 7 bases fitting TRBD1. V shed 4 bases, J shed 0 bases, and the junction held 3 bases outside the gene matches. The CDR3 loop spans 14 amino acids. The germline CDR1 and CDR2 sequences are SGHAT and FQNNGV. CDR3 protein: CASSSTGLSYEQYF. CDR3 bases: TGTGCCAGCAGCTCGACAGGGCTCTCCTACGAGCAGTACTTC.

This chain uses TRBV7-9 with TRBJ2-7; TRBD1 matches at 7 bases. The CDR3 sequence is 14 residues long. The V segment lost 3 bases and the J segment 1 base; nucleotides outside the gene matches: 3. Germline values: CDR1 SEHNR, CDR2 FQNEAQ (reference sequence). CDR3 sequence reads: CASSFTGASYEQYF. CDR3 coding DNA: TGTGCCAGCAGCTTTACAGGGGCATCCTACGAGCAGTACTTC.

V is TRBV4-1 and J is TRBJ2-3, with unresolved D. This CDR3 has 14 residues. V lost 4 bases to trimming and J lost 1 base, with 9 bases between them. Looked up from germline, CDR1 is MGHRA and CDR2 is YSYEKL. The CDR3 sequence: CASSPREGTDTQYF. The CDR3 DNA is TGCGCCAGCAGCCCCCGTGAGGGCACAGATACGCAGTATTTT.

The rearrangement joins TRBV7-9 to TRBJ1-4; a possible D gene is TRBD1 (5 bases). The CDR3 length is 17 residues. Germline V gene sequence: CDR1 SEHNR, CDR2 FQNEAQ (reference sequence). V lost 1 base and J lost 0, with 12 bases in between. The CDR3 nucleotides read TGTGCCAGCAGCTTAGTTGGCCAGGGTGCAACTAATGAAAAACTGTTTTTT. Its protein product is CASSLVGQGATNEKLFF.

V is TRBV9 and J is TRBJ1-1; 8 bases are shared with TRBD1. The V segment lost 2 bases and the J segment 5 bases; nucleotides outside the gene matches: 11. Germline-derived CDR1 and CDR2 are SGDLS and YYNGEE. This CDR3 has 16 amino acids. CDR3 sequence reads: CASSVSGQGRRTEAFF. Here the CDR3 DNA reads TGTGCCAGCAGCGTGAGTGGACAGGGTCGGAGAACTGAAGCTTTCTTT.

V gene TRBV11-1 combines with J gene TRBJ2-1; D uncertain. V was pared by 5 bases and J by 7 bases, with 12 bases between. Germline V CDR1 and CDR2: SGHAT, FQDESV (reference sequence). The CDR3 has 13 residues. CDR3 in amino acids: CASSPLLRNEQFF. The CDR3 DNA sequence: TGTGCCAGCAGCCCGCTCTTGAGGAATGAGCAGTTCTTC.

The chain uses TRBV29-1 and TRBJ2-2; D is possibly TRBD2 (6 bases). V was cut by 6 bases and J by 3 bases, with 11 bases left in between. The CDR3 runs 13 residues. CDR1 is SQVTM, CDR2 ANQGSEA, per germline. This chain's CDR3 is CSVRDLDTGELFF. CDR3 DNA: TGCAGCGTGCGGGACTTAGACACCGGGGAGCTGTTTTTT.

V gene TRBV5-8 combines with J gene TRBJ2-7; D possibly corresponds to TRBD1 (6 bases). V gave up 4 bases and J gave up 4 bases, with 18 bases separating them. The length of the CDR3 is 15 residues. Germline CDR1 is SGHTS and CDR2 is YDEGEE. The CDR3 DNA is TGTGCCAGCAGCCTGCACAGGGTAAAGGCTTACGAGCAGTACTTC. Protein: CASSLHRVKAYEQYF.

V is TRBV7-2 and J is TRBJ2-7; D is perhaps TRBD2 (6 bases). Deletions cut 5 bases from V and 7 bases from J, with 12 bases between. CDR1 is SGHTA, CDR2 FQGNSA, per germline. This CDR3 has 12 residues. CDR3 loop: CASSGDWGEQYF. The CDR3 coding sequence is TGTGCCAGCAGCGGGGACTGGGGGGAGCAGTACTTC.

The chain links TRBV7-2 to TRBJ2-5; 8 nucleotides line up with TRBD1. TRBJ2-7 matches the DNA end more closely, so the J call is doubtful. This CDR3 has 15 amino acids. Germline CDR1 reads SGHTA; CDR2 reads FQGNSA. This chain's CDR3 is CASSSMSTGAHEQYF. In DNA form, the CDR3 reads TGTGCCAGCAGCTCGATGTCGACAGGGGCCCACGAGCAGTACTTC.

DNA for the CDR3: TGCGCCAGCAGCCAAGATCAGGGCGGACACAATCAGCCCCAGCATTTT. Protein sequence: CASSQDQGGHNQPQHF. J is TRBJ1-5 and V is TRBV4-3; TRBD1 might be the D (5 bases). Trimming left V 0 bases short and J 3 bases short, with 12 bases between. The germline CDR1 and CDR2 sequences are LGHNA and YSLEER. This CDR3 has 16 residues.

This clone showed up just a few times. This rearrangement joins TRBV5-1 to TRBJ2-2; 7 bases are a match to TRBD1. Germline V gives CDR1 SGHRS, CDR2 YFSETQ. The ends lost 4 bases at V and 4 bases at J; junction bases unmatched: 7. The CDR3 length is 15 residues. The CDR3 region is CASSDVTGPTGELFF. The CDR3 DNA follows: TGCGCCAGCAGCGATGTGACAGGGCCCACCGGGGAGCTGTTTTTT.

The chain uses TRBV30 and TRBJ1-4; 7 bases match TRBD1. This CDR3 is 15 amino acids long. The germline V gene has CDR1 GTSNPN and CDR2 SVGIG (reference sequence). V shed 1 base, J shed 7 bases, and the junction held 9 bases outside the gene matches. Here the CDR3 DNA reads TGTGCCTGGAGTGCGTCAGGGGGATATAGTGAAAAACTGTTTTTT. Its translation is CAWSASGGYSEKLFF.

CDR3 residues: CAWGPEGQGGTEAFF. The CDR3 DNA reads TGTGCCTGGGGCCCCGAGGGGCAGGGAGGGACTGAAGCTTTCTTT. This chain joins TRBV30 and TRBJ1-1, with D tentatively TRBD1 (5 bases). Trimming stripped 5 bases from V and 5 bases from J, with 21 bases between. There are 15 residues in the CDR3. CDR1 is GTSNPN and CDR2 is SVGIG in the germline V gene (reference sequence).

The rearrangement joins TRBV29-1 to TRBJ2-3; 7 bases are a match to TRBD1. Trimming took 2 bases from V and 0 from J; bases not matched to a gene: 2. CDR1 and CDR2 (germline): SQVTM, ANQGSEA. This CDR3 has 14 residues. The CDR3 protein is CSVEHRGSTDTQYF. Written as DNA, the CDR3 is TGCAGCGTTGAACACAGGGGTAGCACAGATACGCAGTATTTT.

The chain carries TRBV28 and TRBJ1-1, with a tentative D call TRBD1 (5 bases). The germline V and J ends were trimmed by 3 bases and 3 bases, with 11 bases remaining between them. This CDR3 is 14 amino acids long. CDR1 is MDHEN, CDR2 SYDVKM, per germline. The DNA for the CDR3 is TGTGCCAGCAGTTTGATCCGGGGGGACACTGAAGCTTTCTTT. Its translation: CASSLIRGDTEAFF.

This chain links TRBV7-6 with TRBJ2-1; D is ambiguous. Trimming cost V 4 bases and J 5 bases, with 6 bases left between them. Germline lookup yields CDR1 SGHVS and CDR2 FNYEAQ. The CDR3 sequence is 12 residues long. CDR3 region: CASSSINNEQFF. For the CDR3, the DNA is TGTGCCAGCAGCTCTATAAACAATGAGCAGTTCTTC. The complete variable domain, with remaining parts taken from reference TRBV7-6 and TRBJ2-1, reads GAGVSQSPRYKVTKRGQDVALRCDPISGHVSLYWYRQALGQGPEFLTYFNYEAQQDKSGLPNDRFSAERPEGSISTLTIQRTEQRDSAMYRCASSSINNEQFFGPGTRLTVL.

The chain employs TRBV29-1 and TRBJ2-1; 9 nucleotides line up with TRBD1. Losses at the gene ends were 7 bases for V and 4 bases for J; bases not matched to a gene: 11. CDR3 size: 15 residues. The V gene's germline CDR1 is SQVTM and CDR2 ANQGSEA. The DNA of the CDR3 is TGCAGCGATGGGAATACAGGGGGCTCTTACAATGAGCAGTTCTTC. Residues: CSDGNTGGSYNEQFF.